Listed below are T cell receptor beta chains from one sample, sequenced in a study of cytomegalovirus exposure and HLA in healthy donors. Measured with immunoSEQ multiplex PCR; TCRdb has only the in-frame clones, and not every one. Found here are hundreds of thousands of clones, approximately 80% of them singletons; the top ten hold over 0.65%. The sample comprised PBMCs. The receptors stem from a boy aged 2-15 years in good health and CMV-seronegative. The CDR3 runs from the conserved cysteine through the conserved F or W. The order of the fields is J gene, V gene, D gene, clone size, CDR3 protein, CDR3 DNA. D genes are given only for firm matches. Size is stated for part of the rows, as once, few or many counts, or as a class when the clone is expanded.

TRBJ1-4,TRBV5-4,TRBD1,once,CASSLGSGTGNEKLFF,TGTGCCAGCAGCTTGGGATCCGGGACAGGGAATGAAAAACTGTTTTTT
TRBJ2-5,TRBV9,TRBD2,NA,CASSVVGTSGSEETQYF,TGTGCCAGCAGCGTAGTCGGGACTAGCGGGTCCGAAGAGACCCAGTACTTC
TRBJ1-2,TRBV29-1,NA,NA,CSVEGYRGPANGYTF,TGCAGCGTTGAAGGTTACCGTGGGCCGGCAAATGGCTACACCTTC
TRBJ1-1,TRBV21-1,NA,few,CASSKKVPQGTAFF,TGTGCCAGCAGCAAAAAAGTACCACAGGGGACAGCTTTCTTT
TRBJ2-4,TRBV2,NA,few,CASSTGAKNIQYF,TGTGCCAGCAGTACAGGGGCCAAAAACATTCAGTACTTC
TRBJ2-1,TRBV6-5,NA,NA,CASRRGGNYNEQFF,TGTGCCAGCAGGCGGGGAGGTAACTACAATGAGCAGTTCTTC
TRBJ1-2,TRBV11-2,NA,NA,CASSLLLAGKGYTF,TGTGCCAGCAGCTTACTTTTGGCGGGGAAAGGCTACACCTTC
TRBJ1-2,TRBV6-4,NA,NA,CATTGGWYGYTF,TGTGCCACCACGGGGGGGTGGTATGGCTACACCTTC
TRBJ2-2,TRBV4-1,TRBD2,NA,CASSPLPREGQTGELFF,TGCGCCAGCAGCCCGCTGCCACGGGAGGGCCAGACCGGGGAGCTGTTTTTT
TRBJ1-5,TRBV27,NA,NA,CASSLNLMVQPQHF,TGTGCCAGCAGTTTAAACTTAATGGTTCAGCCCCAGCATTTT
TRBJ2-5,TRBV5-1,NA,NA,CASSVGDLGTGETQYF,TGCGCCAGCAGCGTCGGAGACCTTGGTACTGGAGAGACCCAGTACTTC
TRBJ1-3,TRBV15,NA,NA,CATSTEGQYSGNTIYF,TGTGCCACCAGCACAGAGGGGCAGTACTCTGGAAACACCATATATTTT
TRBJ1-1,TRBV30,NA,few,CAWSGLRVENTEAFF,TGTGCCTGGAGTGGTCTGAGGGTAGAGAACACTGAAGCTTTCTTT
TRBJ1-5,TRBV5-6,TRBD1,NA,CASSELRGTNQPQHF,TGTGCCAGCAGCGAACTCAGGGGGACCAATCAGCCCCAGCATTTT
TRBJ1-2,TRBV19,TRBD1,once,CASSPGTGGYGYTF,TGTGCCAGTAGTCCCGGGACAGGGGGCTATGGCTACACCTTC
TRBJ1-6,TRBV25-1,NA,NA,CASSEWPAGVSPLHF,TGTGCCAGCAGTGAATGGCCGGCAGGGGTCTCACCCCTCCACTTT
TRBJ1-4,TRBV7-6,NA,once,CASSLDGRGNEKLFF,TGTGCCAGCAGCTTAGATGGCAGGGGCAATGAAAAACTGTTTTTT
TRBJ1-1,TRBV7-2,TRBD1,NA,CASSLAAGTGGRRTEAFF,TGTGCCAGCAGCTTAGCCGCCGGGACAGGGGGCCGACGGACTGAAGCTTTCTTT
TRBJ2-1,TRBV29-1,TRBD1,NA,CSVYTGTGDNEQFF,TGCAGCGTCTACACCGGGACAGGGGACAATGAGCAGTTCTTC
TRBJ2-7,TRBV7-8,NA,NA,CASSLVGRANPYEQYF,TGTGCCAGCAGCTTAGTCGGGCGGGCCAATCCCTACGAGCAGTACTTC
TRBJ2-7,TRBV15,NA,NA,CATSRTWDTRSEQYF,TGTGCCACCAGCAGAACGTGGGACACCCGTAGCGAGCAGTACTTC
TRBJ2-3,TRBV7-8,TRBD2,NA,CASSLGGLASTRTDTQYF,TGTGCCAGCAGCCTAGGGGGACTAGCGTCTACTCGCACAGATACGCAGTATTTT
TRBJ2-3,TRBV19,TRBD1,NA,CASSINDRVETDTQYF,TGTGCCAGTAGTATAAATGACAGGGTTGAGACAGATACGCAGTATTTT
TRBJ1-2,TRBV19,NA,NA,CASSIEGGYGYTF,TGTGCCAGTAGTATTGAGGGTGGCTATGGCTACACCTTC
TRBJ2-2,TRBV11-1,TRBD2,NA,CASSLLAGGSNTGELFF,TGTGCCAGCAGCTTATTAGCGGGGGGGTCAAACACCGGGGAGCTGTTTTTT
TRBJ2-3,TRBV7-2,NA,NA,CASSTRVSKTDTQYF,TGTGCCAGCAGCACGCGGGTTTCTAAGACAGATACGCAGTATTTT
TRBJ2-3,TRBV6-6,TRBD2,NA,CASSRTSGRMADTQYF,TGTGCCAGCAGTCGGACTAGCGGGAGGATGGCAGATACGCAGTATTTT
TRBJ1-3,TRBV5-6,NA,NA,CASSFLGAGNTIYF,TGTGCCAGCAGCTTTCTAGGGGCTGGAAACACCATATATTTT
TRBJ2-1,TRBV9,TRBD2,NA,CASSVEGLAGDYNEQFF,TGTGCCAGCAGCGTAGAGGGCCTAGCGGGGGATTACAATGAGCAGTTCTTC
TRBJ2-2,TRBV6-6,TRBD1,NA,CASSPRHQGVPGELFF,TGTGCCAGCAGCCCGCGGCACCAGGGGGTCCCCGGGGAGCTGTTTTTT
TRBJ1-3,TRBV5-8,TRBD1,NA,CASSPGTGSGNTIYF,TGTGCCAGCAGCCCCGGGACAGGCTCTGGAAACACCATATATTTT
TRBJ2-3,TRBV12-5,TRBD1,NA,CASIWTGSPDTQYF,TGTGCTAGTATATGGACAGGGAGCCCAGATACGCAGTATTTT
TRBJ1-1,TRBV10-1,TRBD1,once,CASSEAPGTGEAFF,TGCGCCAGCAGTGAGGCCCCCGGGACAGGAGAAGCTTTCTTT
TRBJ2-6,TRBV18,TRBD1,NA,CASSPRDRGLAGANVLTF,TGTGCCAGCTCACCCCGGGACAGGGGGCTGGCCGGGGCCAACGTCCTGACTTTC
TRBJ1-1,TRBV19,TRBD1,NA,CASSIRDRDTEAFF,TGTGCCAGTAGTATTCGGGACAGAGACACTGAAGCTTTCTTT
TRBJ2-1,TRBV4-1,NA,NA,CASSPQGLVEQFF,TGCGCCAGCAGCCCGCAGGGGCTTGTTGAGCAGTTCTTC
TRBJ2-1,TRBV9,TRBD2,NA,CASSVERGPDNEQFF,TGTGCCAGCAGCGTAGAGCGGGGGCCGGACAATGAGCAGTTCTTC
TRBJ2-5,TRBV18,NA,NA,CASSTGIEETQYF,TGTGCCAGCTCAACAGGGATCGAAGAGACCCAGTACTTC
TRBJ2-3,TRBV5-1,TRBD2,NA,CASSLGGLAGDGAQYF,TGCGCCAGCAGCTTGGGGGGACTAGCGGGGGATGGAGCGCAGTATTTT
TRBJ1-6,TRBV11-2,NA,once,CASSSGTGPLYNSPLHF,TGTGCCAGCAGCTCGGGGACTGGGCCTCTCTATAATTCACCCCTCCACTTT
TRBJ2-3,TRBV7-9,NA,NA,CASSLKWPRDTQYF,TGTGCCAGCAGCTTAAAATGGCCCCGTGATACGCAGTATTTT